This entry lists 9 T cell receptor beta chains sequenced from one sample in a study of beta chain features in type 1 diabetes. Study conclusions and caveats: Shorter TCRB CDR3s, moderately but significantly so, were found in Type 1 diabetes patients in all four CD4+ subsets.

Reverse transcribing all isolated RNA meant expressed TCRB transcripts were sequenced. The protocol was immunoSEQ multiplex PCR, while the TCRdb copy is restricted to in-frame clones and leaves out a portion. Seen here are some 640,000 clones, over 13% observed once, and the top ten hold 0.03% to 0.045%. Their recognized antigens are unknown. Specimen: naive CD4+ T cells from blood. The receptors come from a man younger than 30 with type 1 diabetes.

The gene calls are TRBV5-4 and TRBJ2-3; D could derive from TRBD1 or TRBD2 (6 bases each). The V end lost 4 bases, the J end lost 0 bases, and 15 bases lay between the germline ends. CDR1 SGHNT and CDR2 YYREEE come from the germline V gene (reference sequence). The CDR3 runs to 16 residues. CDR3 nucleotides: TGTGCCAGCAGCCGAGGGGGGACTCCTAGCACAGATACGCAGTATTTT. As protein: CASSRGGTPSTDTQYF.

The chain uses TRBV30 and TRBJ1-2; D unresolved. Trimming cost V 1 base and J 8 bases, with 8 bases left between them. Per the germline V gene, CDR1 is GTSNPN and CDR2 is SVGIG (reference sequence). The CDR3 spans 11 residues. The CDR3, as DNA: TGTGCCTGGAGTGAGAGCGCAGGCTACACCTTC. It is translated as CAWSESAGYTF.

This clone was seen more than once but under ten times. This chain links TRBV6-5 with TRBJ2-2, with D hard to call. Trimming removed 0 bases at V and 5 bases at J, with 10 bases between. This CDR3 comprises 15 residues. Germline V gene data show CDR1 as MNHEY and CDR2 as SVGAGI. CDR3 DNA sequence: TGTGCCAGCAGTTACTCGACGGAGATTACCGGGGAGCTGTTTTTT. Its translation: CASSYSTEITGELFF.

This chain connects TRBV9 to TRBJ2-2; D possibly corresponds to TRBD2 (6 bases). Looked up from germline, CDR1 is SGDLS and CDR2 is YYNGEE. CDR3 size: 14 residues. V lost 3 bases to trimming and J lost 6 bases, with 12 bases between them. The CDR3 protein is CASSEGTPPGELFF. The CDR3 DNA follows: TGTGCCAGCAGCGAAGGGACTCCCCCCGGGGAGCTGTTTTTT.

This chain uses TRBV29-1 with TRBJ2-4; D is unresolved. The germline CDR1 and CDR2 sequences are SQVTM and ANQGSEA. Trimming pared 3 bases from V and 1 base from J, leaving 10 bases between. This CDR3 region has 14 residues. For the CDR3, the DNA is TGCAGCGTTGAGGGATATATGGCCAAAAACATTCAGTACTTC. Encoded protein: CSVEGYMAKNIQYF.

Only a few counts were recorded for this clone. The V gene is TRBV4-1, the J gene TRBJ2-5, with D possibly being TRBD2 (5 bases). The CDR3 spans 14 residues. V lost 4 bases and J 3 bases, leaving 12 bases between the germline ends. Germline loops: CDR1 MGHRA, CDR2 YSYEKL. The CDR3 DNA follows: TGCGCCAGCAGCCTAAAACTAGTCAAAGAGACCCAGTACTTC. It specifies CASSLKLVKETQYF.

V usage is TRBV28 and J usage is TRBJ2-5; the D gene is possibly TRBD2 (5 bases). CDR3 size: 14 residues. Germline CDR1 MDHEN, CDR2 SYDVKM. Trimming cost V 6 bases and J 11 bases, with 22 bases left between them. The DNA of the CDR3 is TGTGCCAGCAGCCTTCCTCACGGAGAGGGATTTCAGTACTTC. It is translated as CASSLPHGEGFQYF. Full variable domain (outside the CDR3, taken from reference TRBV28 and TRBJ2-5): DVKVTQSSRYLVKRTGEKVFLECVQDMDHENMFWYRQDPGLGLRLIYFSYDVKMKEKGDIPEGYSVSREKKERFSLILESASTNQTSMYLCASSLPHGEGFQYFGPGTRLLVL.

This clone was picked up a small number of times. The chain carries TRBV28 and TRBJ2-5, with 9 bases fitting TRBD1. The CDR3 contains 15 residues. Trimming took 4 bases from V and 5 from J; bases not matched to a gene: 8. Germline loops: CDR1 MDHEN, CDR2 SYDVKM. The CDR3 DNA follows: TGTGCCAGCAGTTCCGGGACAGGGCCGATCGAGACCCAGTACTTC. This gives the protein CASSSGTGPIETQYF.

The chain links TRBV30 to TRBJ1-1; D is possibly TRBD1 (6 bases). This CDR3 region has 12 residues. Trimming shortened V by 2 bases and J by 8 bases, and 12 bases separated the two germline ends. Germline V CDR1 and CDR2: GTSNPN, SVGIG (reference sequence). CDR3 residues: CAWSLGQTEAFF. Here the CDR3 DNA reads TGTGCCTGGAGTTTAGGACAGACAGAAGCTTTCTTT. The entire variable domain, with the rest obtained from reference TRBV30 and TRBJ1-1, is as follows: SQTIHQWPATLVQPVGSPLSLECTVEGTSNPNLYWYRQAAGRGLQLLFYSVGIGQISSEVPQNLSASRPQDRQFILSSKKLLLSDSGFYLCAWSLGQTEAFFGQGTRLTVV.